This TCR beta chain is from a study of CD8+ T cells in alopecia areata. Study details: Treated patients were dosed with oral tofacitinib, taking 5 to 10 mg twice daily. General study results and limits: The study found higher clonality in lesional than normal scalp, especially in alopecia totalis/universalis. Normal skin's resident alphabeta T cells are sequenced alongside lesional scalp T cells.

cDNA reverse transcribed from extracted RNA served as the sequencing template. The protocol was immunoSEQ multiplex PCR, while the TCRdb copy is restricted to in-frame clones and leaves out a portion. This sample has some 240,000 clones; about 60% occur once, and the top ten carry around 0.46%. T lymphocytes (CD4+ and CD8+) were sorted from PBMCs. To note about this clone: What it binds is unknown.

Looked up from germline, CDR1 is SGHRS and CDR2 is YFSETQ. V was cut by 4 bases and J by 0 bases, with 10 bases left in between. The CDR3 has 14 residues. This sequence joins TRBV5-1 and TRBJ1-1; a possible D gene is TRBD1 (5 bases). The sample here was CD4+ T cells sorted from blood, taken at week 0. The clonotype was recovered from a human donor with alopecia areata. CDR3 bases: TGCGCCAGCAGCCTACAGGTTATGAACACTGAAGCTTTCTTT. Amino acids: CASSLQVMNTEAFF.